Listed below are T cell receptor beta chains from one sample, sequenced in a study of T-cell reconstitution after alpha-beta-depleted transplantation in children. TCRdb independently ran MiXCR on the PCR reads; one entry per CDR3 protein. The sample carries 200,000 to 300,000 distinct CDR3 sequences, about 25% recorded once. Source: PBMCs, taken before TCRalphabeta/CD19-depleted stem cell transplant. The receptors come from a girl aged 2 to 9 with Fanconi anemia, due to receive a stem cell transplant. CDR3s include the opening cysteine and the closing phenylalanine or tryptophan. D genes are given only for firm matches. Only some rows state a clone size, as once, few, many or a class for expanded clones.

TRBV20-1,TRBJ2-5,.,.,CSARVASQETQYF,TGCAGTGCTAGAGTGGCTAGCCAAGAGACCCAGTACTTC
TRBV5-1,TRBJ2-1,.,many,CASRTPGRTDNEQFF,TGCGCCAGCAGGACACCGGGACGAACTGACAATGAGCAGTTCTTC
TRBV29-1,TRBJ2-1,.,many,CSVRNGDEQFF,TGCAGCGTCCGAAACGGGGATGAGCAGTTCTTC
TRBV12-3/TRBV12-4,TRBJ2-2,.,many,CASRSIPGAEDPNTGELFF,TGTGCCAGTAGGAGCATACCGGGAGCGGAGGACCCTAACACCGGGGAGCTGTTTTTT
TRBV10-2,TRBJ2-7,TRBD2,few,CASSEVSGGEQYF,TGCGCCAGCAGTGAGGTTAGCGGGGGCGAGCAGTACTTC
TRBV29-1,TRBJ2-1,.,many,CSVGDPGIYNEQFF,TGCAGCGTTGGTGACCCTGGGATCTACAATGAGCAGTTCTTC
TRBV12-3/TRBV12-4,TRBJ2-1,.,many,CASSLGAYNEQFF,TGTGCCAGCAGTTTAGGGGCTTACAATGAGCAGTTCTTC
TRBV11-2,TRBJ2-1,TRBD1,.,CARQGSVSSYNEQFF,TGTGCCAGACAGGGGTCGGTAAGCTCCTACAATGAGCAGTTCTTC
TRBV6-5,TRBJ2-2,.,few,CASSYSLASTGELFF,TGTGCCAGCAGTTACTCTCTAGCTTCCACCGGGGAGCTGTTTTTT
TRBV20-1,TRBJ2-7,TRBD2,.,CSAAGPPGLAGGNLPYEQYF,TGCAGTGCCGCCGGTCCTCCGGGACTAGCGGGAGGGAACCTCCCCTACGAGCAGTACTTC
TRBV7-6,TRBJ2-7,TRBD2,many,CASSPGTSGLYEQYF,TGTGCCAGCAGCCCTGGGACTAGCGGCCTCTACGAGCAGTACTTC
TRBV2,TRBJ1-1,TRBD1,.,CASREQGAVYEAFF,TGTGCCAGCAGGGAACAGGGGGCGGTTTATGAAGCTTTCTTT
TRBV6-1,TRBJ2-3,.,many,CASSRLVTDTQYF,TGTGCCAGCAGTAGACTAGTGACAGATACGCAGTATTTT
TRBV10-3,TRBJ2-3,.,few,CAISEFTSPRTDTQYF,TGTGCCATCAGTGAGTTTACCTCCCCACGCACAGATACGCAGTATTTT
TRBV29-1,TRBJ2-2,.,.,CSVERQGYGTGELFF,TGCAGCGTTGAACGGCAGGGGTACGGCACCGGGGAGCTGTTTTTT
TRBV6-5,TRBJ2-2,TRBD1,.,CASSYLLRTGLPGELFF,TGTGCCAGCAGTTACTTATTACGGACAGGGTTACCCGGGGAGCTGTTTTTT
TRBV7-9,TRBJ2-2,TRBD2,many,CASMDNGRASNTGELFF,TGTGCCAGCATGGACAACGGGAGGGCCTCGAACACCGGGGAGCTGTTTTTT
TRBV9,TRBJ2-1,TRBD1,many,CASSVLQGPINEQFF,TGTGCCAGCAGCGTTCTACAGGGGCCTATCAATGAGCAGTTCTTC
TRBV29-1,TRBJ1-1,.,.,CSVELKGGLDTEAFF,TGCAGCGTTGAATTGAAGGGGGGGCTGGACACTGAAGCTTTCTTT
TRBV29-1,TRBJ2-7,.,many,CSVSHNYEQYF,TGCAGCGTATCGCACAACTACGAGCAGTACTTC
TRBV7-2,TRBJ2-1,TRBD2,.,CASRNSGDEQFF,TGTGCCAGCCGAAATAGCGGGGATGAGCAGTTCTTC
TRBV2,TRBJ2-2,.,few,CASSERGGSRYGELFF,TGTGCCAGCAGTGAACGTGGCGGTAGCCGTTACGGGGAGCTGTTTTTT
TRBV10-2,TRBJ1-2,TRBD1,few,CASRLAGTVNYGYTF,TGCGCCAGCAGGCTCGCAGGGACAGTAAACTATGGCTACACCTTC
TRBV29-1,TRBJ2-5,.,few,CSVSTGQETQYF,TGCAGCGTTAGTACAGGCCAAGAGACCCAGTACTTC
TRBV5-1,TRBJ2-5,.,many,CASSVKGSQETQYF,TGCGCCAGCAGCGTCAAGGGAAGCCAAGAGACCCAGTACTTC
TRBV28,TRBJ1-1,TRBD1,few,CASSLLPGQQNTEAFF,TGTGCCAGCAGTTTATTACCGGGACAGCAGAACACTGAAGCTTTCTTT
TRBV28,TRBJ1-4,TRBD1,few,CASSSTGLREKLFF,TGTGCCAGCAGTTCGACAGGGCTTCGTGAAAAACTGTTTTTT
TRBV29-1,TRBJ2-2,.,.,CSVRELTGELFF,TGCAGCGTTCGAGAACTCACCGGGGAGCTGTTTTTT
TRBV29-1,TRBJ1-2,TRBD1,.,CSVAPTGDYGYTF,TGCAGCGTTGCCCCTACAGGGGACTATGGCTACACCTTC
TRBV4-1,TRBJ2-2,.,.,CASSQRLAGELFF,TGCGCCAGCAGCCAAAGGCTCGCCGGGGAGCTGTTTTTT
TRBV10-3,TRBJ2-5,.,.,CAISDPGETQYF,TGTGCCATCAGTGACCCGGGGGAGACCCAGTACTTC
TRBV5-1,TRBJ1-1,.,.,CASSLASGGDRRTEAFF,TGCGCCAGCAGCTTGGCCTCGGGTGGTGACAGGAGGACTGAAGCTTTCTTT
TRBV12-3/TRBV12-4,TRBJ2-1,.,many,CASSFSPFFPGRGDEQFF,TGTGCCAGCAGTTTCTCACCCTTTTTCCCCGGCAGGGGGGATGAGCAGTTCTTC
TRBV10-1,TRBJ2-1,TRBD2,.,CASPLAGTNEQFF,TGCGCCAGCCCACTAGCGGGAACTAATGAGCAGTTCTTC
TRBV4-2,TRBJ2-1,.,.,CASSQVAGLIQFF,TGTGCCAGCAGCCAAGTGGCGGGGCTTATCCAGTTCTTC
TRBV5-1,TRBJ2-2,TRBD2,.,CASTIRLADTGELFF,TGCGCCAGCACCATAAGGCTAGCGGATACCGGGGAGCTGTTTTTT
TRBV11-2,TRBJ2-7,TRBD2,.,CASSLGPSGSLEQYF,TGTGCCAGCAGCTTAGGTCCTAGCGGGAGTCTCGAGCAGTACTTC
TRBV7-9,TRBJ2-7,.,.,CASSFLGLGEQYF,TGTGCCAGCAGCTTCCTTGGGTTGGGGGAGCAGTACTTC
TRBV20-1,TRBJ2-5,.,.,CSATREPTRQETQYF,TGCAGTGCTACCAGGGAACCCACTAGACAAGAGACCCAGTACTTC
TRBV29-1,TRBJ2-7,.,many,CSVGTGVYEQYF,TGCAGCGTGGGTACCGGGGTCTACGAGCAGTACTTC
TRBV28,TRBJ2-7,TRBD1,few,CASSIAGTGGYEQYF,TGTGCCAGCAGTATAGCCGGGACAGGGGGTTACGAGCAGTACTTC
TRBV25-1,TRBJ2-7,.,.,CASSELGLSYEQYF,TGTGCCAGCAGTGAATTAGGACTCTCCTACGAGCAGTACTTC
TRBV5-1,TRBJ2-5,TRBD1,many,CASRYGTGVQETQYF,TGCGCCAGCAGATACGGGACAGGGGTCCAAGAGACCCAGTACTTC
TRBV29-1,TRBJ2-1,TRBD2,.,CSVEGVSGRAGGEQFF,TGCAGCGTTGAAGGAGTCAGCGGGAGGGCCGGGGGTGAGCAGTTCTTC
TRBV10-3,TRBJ1-1,.,many,CANGQSNTEAFF,TGTGCCAATGGACAGTCGAACACTGAAGCTTTCTTT
TRBV20-1,TRBJ2-3,TRBD2,many,CSATASGSTDTQYF,TGCAGTGCTACCGCTAGCGGGTCCACAGATACGCAGTATTTT
TRBV2,TRBJ2-7,TRBD2,few,CASSEALPAGGYYEQYF,TGTGCCAGCAGTGAAGCGCTTCCTGCGGGGGGGTACTACGAGCAGTACTTC
TRBV7-3,TRBJ2-1,TRBD2,.,CASSLGVWGGNEQFF,TGTGCCAGCAGCTTAGGGGTGTGGGGGGGCAATGAGCAGTTCTTC
TRBV12-3/TRBV12-4,TRBJ2-2,.,many,CASSKNTGELFF,TGTGCCAGCAGTAAGAACACCGGGGAGCTGTTTTTT
TRBV28,TRBJ2-2,.,many,CASSSPFGGNTGELFF,TGTGCCAGCAGTTCCCCGTTTGGAGGGAACACCGGGGAGCTGTTTTTT
TRBV6-1,TRBJ2-5,.,.,CASSETPVKQETQYF,TGTGCCAGCAGTGAGACCCCGGTCAAACAAGAGACCCAGTACTTC
TRBV20-1,TRBJ2-5,TRBD2,.,CSAKIAGRQETQYF,TGCAGTGCTAAAATAGCGGGGAGACAAGAGACCCAGTACTTC
TRBV7-9,TRBJ1-2,.,many,CASSLSLGRRSHGYTF,TGTGCCAGCAGCTTAAGTTTGGGCCGTAGATCGCATGGCTACACCTTC
TRBV29-1,TRBJ1-1,.,many,CSVQAHMNTEAFF,TGCAGCGTCCAGGCCCACATGAACACTGAAGCTTTCTTT